The 14 T cell receptor beta chains in this list originate from one sample, sequenced in a study of cytomegalovirus exposure and HLA in healthy donors. Only in-frame clones appear in the TCRdb table, and some are missing; sequencing was by immunoSEQ multiplex PCR. This sample has more than 300,000 clones, with 75% to 90% found just once. The material sequenced was PBMCs. These receptors all stem from a young woman in good health and CMV-seronegative.

The V call is TRBV29-1, the J call TRBJ2-2; 8 nucleotides align to TRBD2. The CDR3 runs to 13 residues. V shed 6 bases, J shed 7 bases, and the junction held 7 bases outside the gene matches. Germline-derived CDR1 and CDR2 are SQVTM and ANQGSEA. The DNA of the CDR3 is TGCAGCGTGGGACTAGGGGCCGGCGGGGAGCTGTTTTTT. Translating gives CSVGLGAGGELFF.

This chain joins TRBV5-1 and TRBJ2-1; maybe TRBD2 (6 bases). Trimming pared 6 bases from V and 6 bases from J, leaving 16 bases between. CDR1 SGHRS and CDR2 YFSETQ come from the germline V gene. The CDR3 is 14 residues long. CDR3 in DNA: TGCGCCAGCACGTTCCGGGCGGGGCTCAATGAGCAGTTCTTC. This codes for CASTFRAGLNEQFF.

This chain links TRBV27 with TRBJ1-2, with D maybe TRBD1 (5 bases). Between the trimmed V and J ends, which lost 5 bases and 8 bases, there was a span of 18 bases. Germline lookup yields CDR1 MNHEY and CDR2 SMNVEV (reference sequence). The CDR3 has 14 amino acids. The CDR3 DNA sequence: TGTGCCAGCAGTCCTCAGGGTTCGGTCGAGGGCTACACCTTC. As protein: CASSPQGSVEGYTF.

V gene TRBV6-1 combines with J gene TRBJ2-1; D call uncertain. Germline CDR1 MNHNS, CDR2 SASEGT. This CDR3 comprises 12 residues. Trimming shortened V by 6 bases and J by 7 bases, and 10 bases separated the two germline ends. The CDR3 DNA is TGTGCCAGCAGGCTTTTAGAGAATGAGCAGTTCTTC. Its protein product is CASRLLENEQFF.

The chain uses TRBV7-2 and TRBJ1-2; TRBD1 matches 7 bases. V lost 4 bases, J lost 2 bases, and 7 bases stayed unmatched. This CDR3 is 15 amino acids long. The germline gives CDR1 SGHTA, CDR2 FQGNSA. The CDR3 sequence: CASSSSTGVNYGYTF. Written as DNA, the CDR3 is TGTGCCAGCAGCTCTTCAACAGGGGTGAACTATGGCTACACCTTC.

This chain uses TRBV25-1 with TRBJ1-6; 7 bases match TRBD1. Looked up from germline, CDR1 is MGHDK and CDR2 is SYGVNS. The CDR3 runs 15 residues. V dropped 1 base and J dropped 5; count of bases not matched to a gene: 2. The CDR3 region is CASSEWGTDNSPLHF. The CDR3 DNA follows: TGTGCCAGCAGTGAATGGGGGACAGATAATTCACCCCTCCACTTT.

This clone was detected only a few times. The rearrangement links TRBV2 to TRBJ2-7; TRBD1 matches 8 bases. This CDR3 comprises 14 residues. Germline trimming cut 10 bases from V and 2 bases from J; bases unmatched to any gene: 10. Germline V gene data show CDR1 as SNHLY and CDR2 as FYNNEI. The CDR3 here is CATQQGGKAYEQYF. CDR3 DNA sequence: TGTGCCACGCAACAGGGGGGCAAGGCCTACGAGCAGTACTTC.

The chain recombines TRBV29-1 with TRBJ1-5; tentatively, D is TRBD1 (6 bases). V lost 3 bases to trimming and J lost 6 bases, with 12 bases between them. The CDR3 has 13 residues. Germline CDR1 is SQVTM and CDR2 is ANQGSEA. This chain's CDR3 is CSVDSGDGQPQHF. CDR3 DNA sequence: TGCAGCGTTGATTCAGGGGATGGTCAGCCCCAGCATTTT.

This clone occurred once. This chain joins TRBV7-9 and TRBJ2-5; weak D call: TRBD2 (5 bases). Germline lookup yields CDR1 SEHNR and CDR2 FQNEAQ (reference sequence). CDR3 size: 12 residues. V shed 5 bases and J shed 5 bases, with 9 bases lying between them. The CDR3 loop is CASSPPGETQYF. Here the CDR3 DNA reads TGTGCCAGCAGCCCCCCGGGGGAGACCCAGTACTTC.

The rearrangement links TRBV5-4 to TRBJ2-3; D is unclear. V lost 3 bases, J lost 5 bases, and 13 bases lay in between. Germline CDR1 reads SGHNT; CDR2 reads YYREEE (reference sequence). The CDR3 consists of 14 residues. The DNA of the CDR3 is TGTGCCAGCAGCTGGCCCCGACGAGGAGATACGCAGTATTTT. It specifies CASSWPRRGDTQYF.

This rearrangement joins TRBV27 to TRBJ1-2; D call uncertain. Trimming took 2 bases from V and 8 from J, leaving 15 bases between them. The CDR3 runs 14 residues. Germline V gene sequence: CDR1 MNHEY, CDR2 SMNVEV (reference sequence). Here the CDR3 reads CASSLGGGQAGYTF. The DNA of the CDR3 is TGTGCCAGCAGTTTAGGAGGAGGGCAGGCCGGCTACACCTTC.

The rearrangement links TRBV15 to TRBJ2-7; maybe TRBD1 (5 bases). The CDR3 contains 14 residues. The germline gives CDR1 LNHNV, CDR2 YYDKDF (reference sequence). V lost 5 bases, J lost 2 bases, and 13 bases lay in between. The CDR3 reads CATSAHLTAYEQYF. The DNA of the CDR3 is TGTGCCACCAGCGCCCACTTGACAGCCTACGAGCAGTACTTC.

The CDR3 DNA reads as TGTGCCAGCTCACCCACGGGACAGGAGGTAGATACGCAGTATTTT. This gives the protein CASSPTGQEVDTQYF. The chain uses TRBV18 and TRBJ2-3; 8 nucleotides match TRBD1. Germline V gene data show CDR1 as KGHSH and CDR2 as LQKENI. This CDR3 has 15 amino acids. V shed 3 bases and J 5 bases; nucleotides not matched to a gene: 7.

V gene TRBV27 combines with J gene TRBJ2-7, with 7 positions matching TRBD1. This CDR3 is 12 amino acids long. Germline values: CDR1 MNHEY, CDR2 SMNVEV (reference sequence). The J segment lost 3 bases and the V segment lost 10 bases, leaving 6 bases of the junction unmatched. In DNA, the CDR3 is TGTGCCACCCGACAGGGATACTACGAGCAGTACTTC. Protein: CATRQGYYEQYF.